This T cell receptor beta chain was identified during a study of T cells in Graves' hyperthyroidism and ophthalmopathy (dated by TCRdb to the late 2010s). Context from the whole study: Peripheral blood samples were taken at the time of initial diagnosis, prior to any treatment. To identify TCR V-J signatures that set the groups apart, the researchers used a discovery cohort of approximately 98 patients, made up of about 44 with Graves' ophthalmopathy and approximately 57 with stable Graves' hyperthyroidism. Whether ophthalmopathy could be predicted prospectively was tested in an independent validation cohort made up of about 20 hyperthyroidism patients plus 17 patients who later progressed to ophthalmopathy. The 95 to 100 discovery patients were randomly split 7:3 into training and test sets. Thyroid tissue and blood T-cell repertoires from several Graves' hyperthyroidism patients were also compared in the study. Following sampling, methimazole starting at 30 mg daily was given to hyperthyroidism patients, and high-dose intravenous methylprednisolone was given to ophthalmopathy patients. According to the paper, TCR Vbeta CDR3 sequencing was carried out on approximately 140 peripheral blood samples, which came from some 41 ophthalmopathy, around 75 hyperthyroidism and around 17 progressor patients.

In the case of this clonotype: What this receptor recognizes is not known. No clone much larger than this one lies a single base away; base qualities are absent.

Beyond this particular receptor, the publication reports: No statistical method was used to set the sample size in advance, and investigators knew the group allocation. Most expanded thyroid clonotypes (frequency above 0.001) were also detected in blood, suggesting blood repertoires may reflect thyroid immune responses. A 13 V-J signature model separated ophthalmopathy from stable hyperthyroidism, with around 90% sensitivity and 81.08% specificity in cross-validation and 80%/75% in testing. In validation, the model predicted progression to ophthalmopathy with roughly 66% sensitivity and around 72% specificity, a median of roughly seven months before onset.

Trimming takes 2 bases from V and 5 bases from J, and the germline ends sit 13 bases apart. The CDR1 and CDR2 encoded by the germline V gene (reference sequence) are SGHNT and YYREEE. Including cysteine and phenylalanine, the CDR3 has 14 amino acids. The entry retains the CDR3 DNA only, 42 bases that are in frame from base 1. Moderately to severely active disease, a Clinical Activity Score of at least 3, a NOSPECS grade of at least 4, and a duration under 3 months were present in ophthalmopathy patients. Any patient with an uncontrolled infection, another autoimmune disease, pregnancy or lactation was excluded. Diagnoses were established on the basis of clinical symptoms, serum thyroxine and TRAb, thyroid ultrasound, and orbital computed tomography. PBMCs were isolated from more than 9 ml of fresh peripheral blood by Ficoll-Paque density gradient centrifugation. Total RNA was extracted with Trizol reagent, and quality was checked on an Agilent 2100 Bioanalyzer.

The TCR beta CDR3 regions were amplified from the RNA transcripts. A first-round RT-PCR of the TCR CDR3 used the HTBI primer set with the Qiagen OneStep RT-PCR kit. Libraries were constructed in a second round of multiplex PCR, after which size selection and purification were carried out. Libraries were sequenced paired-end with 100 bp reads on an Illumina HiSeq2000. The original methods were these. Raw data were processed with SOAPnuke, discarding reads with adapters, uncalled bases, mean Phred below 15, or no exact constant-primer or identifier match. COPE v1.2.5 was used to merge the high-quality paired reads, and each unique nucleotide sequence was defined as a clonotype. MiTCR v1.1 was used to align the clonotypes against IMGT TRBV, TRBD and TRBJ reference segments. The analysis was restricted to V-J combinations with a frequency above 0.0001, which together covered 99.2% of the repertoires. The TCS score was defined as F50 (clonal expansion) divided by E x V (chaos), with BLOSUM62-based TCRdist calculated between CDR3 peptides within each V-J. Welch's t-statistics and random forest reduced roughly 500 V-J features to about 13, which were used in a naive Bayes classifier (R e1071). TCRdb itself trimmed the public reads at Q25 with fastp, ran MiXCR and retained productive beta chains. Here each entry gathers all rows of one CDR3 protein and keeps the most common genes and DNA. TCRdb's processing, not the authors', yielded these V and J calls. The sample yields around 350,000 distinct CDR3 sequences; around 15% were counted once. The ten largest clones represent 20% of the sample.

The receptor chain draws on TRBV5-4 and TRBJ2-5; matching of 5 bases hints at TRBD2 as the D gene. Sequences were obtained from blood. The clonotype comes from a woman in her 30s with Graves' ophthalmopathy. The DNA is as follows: TGTGCCAGCAGCTTTGGGTCCGGGGAGGAGACCCAGTACTTC. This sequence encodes CASSFGSGEETQYF.